Only a few counts were recorded for the clone carrying this T cell receptor beta chain. Its antigen is currently unknown. Each CDR3 protein is one row after TCRdb ran MiXCR on the 5' RACE reads. In the table there are about 74,000 distinct CDR3 sequences, approximately 7.7% of which are singletons. This sample is part of a study of T cells after yellow fever vaccination. Findings and limits, study-wide: Most primary-vaccination clones reappeared after the booster (about 97% CD4, around 88% CD8). Relatively few clonotypes were ones that appeared in both CD4 and CD8 compartments.

The CDR3 has 14 residues. Germline CDR1 is LNHNV and CDR2 is YYDKDF (reference sequence). V lost 3 bases and J 3 bases, leaving 10 bases between the germline ends. Sequenced material: CD8+ T cells sorted from PBMCs, taken 5 days after the first yellow fever vaccination. This receptor was identified in a man between 18 and 35 years old who received the YFV17D yellow fever vaccine. This chain connects TRBV15 to TRBJ2-3, with D possibly matching TRBD2 (6 bases). CDR3 in amino acids: CATSSSGLTDTQYF. The CDR3 DNA reads TGTGCCACCAGCAGCAGCGGGTTAACAGATACGCAGTATTTT.